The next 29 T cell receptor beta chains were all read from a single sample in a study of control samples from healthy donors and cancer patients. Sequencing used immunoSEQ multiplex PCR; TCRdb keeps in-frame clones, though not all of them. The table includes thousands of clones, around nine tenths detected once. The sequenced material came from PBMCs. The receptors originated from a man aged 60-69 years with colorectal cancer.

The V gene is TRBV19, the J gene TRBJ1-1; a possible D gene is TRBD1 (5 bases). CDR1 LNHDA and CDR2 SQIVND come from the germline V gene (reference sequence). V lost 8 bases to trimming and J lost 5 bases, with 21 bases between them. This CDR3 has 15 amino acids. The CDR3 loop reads CASSGFKEGETEAFF. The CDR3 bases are TGTGCCAGTTCAGGGTTTAAGGAGGGAGAAACTGAAGCTTTCTTT. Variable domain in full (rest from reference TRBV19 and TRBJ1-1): DGGITQSPKYLFRKEGQNVTLSCEQNLNHDAMYWYRQDPGQGLRLIYYSQIVNDFQKGDIAEGYSVSREKKESFPLTVTSAQKNPTAFYLCASSGFKEGETEAFFGQGTRLTVV.

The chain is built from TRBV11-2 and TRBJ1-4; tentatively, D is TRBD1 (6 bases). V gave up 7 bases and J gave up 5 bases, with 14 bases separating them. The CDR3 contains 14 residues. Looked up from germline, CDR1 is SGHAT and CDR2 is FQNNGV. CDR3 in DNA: TGTGCCAGCACCCAGGGCAGGGGCAATGAAAAACTGTTTTTT. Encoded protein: CASTQGRGNEKLFF.

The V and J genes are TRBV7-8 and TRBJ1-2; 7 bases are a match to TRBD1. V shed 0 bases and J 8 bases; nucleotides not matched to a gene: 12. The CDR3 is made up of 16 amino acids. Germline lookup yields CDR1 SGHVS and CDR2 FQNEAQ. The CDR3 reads CASSLAPSEGGPGYTF. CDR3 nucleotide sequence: TGTGCCAGCAGCTTAGCACCGAGTGAAGGGGGCCCCGGCTACACCTTC.

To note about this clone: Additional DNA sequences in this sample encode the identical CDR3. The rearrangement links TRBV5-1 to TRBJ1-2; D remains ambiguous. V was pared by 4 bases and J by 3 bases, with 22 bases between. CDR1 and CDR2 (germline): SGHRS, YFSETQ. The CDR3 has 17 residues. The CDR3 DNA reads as TGCGCCAGCAGCCTAGAAACCTTATCCGGATTTGACTATGGCTACACCTTC. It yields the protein CASSLETLSGFDYGYTF.

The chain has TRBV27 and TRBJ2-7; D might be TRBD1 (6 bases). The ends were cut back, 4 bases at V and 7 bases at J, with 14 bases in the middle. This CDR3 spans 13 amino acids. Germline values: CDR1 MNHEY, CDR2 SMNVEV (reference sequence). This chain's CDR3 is CASSSGTTFEQYF. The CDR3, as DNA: TGTGCCAGCAGTTCCGGGACAACCTTTGAGCAGTACTTC.

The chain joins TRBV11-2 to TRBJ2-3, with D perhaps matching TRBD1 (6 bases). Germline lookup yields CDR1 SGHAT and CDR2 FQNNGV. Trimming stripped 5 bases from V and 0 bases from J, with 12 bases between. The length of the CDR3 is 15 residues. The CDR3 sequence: CASSKDRMSTDTQYF. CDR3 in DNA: TGTGCCAGCAGCAAAGACAGGATGAGCACAGATACGCAGTATTTT. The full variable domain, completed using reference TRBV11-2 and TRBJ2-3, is EAGVAQSPRYKIIEKRQSVAFWCNPISGHATLYWYQQILGQGPKLLIQFQNNGVVDDSQLPKDRFSAERLKGVDSTLKIQPAKLEDSAVYLCASSKDRMSTDTQYFGPGTRLTVL.

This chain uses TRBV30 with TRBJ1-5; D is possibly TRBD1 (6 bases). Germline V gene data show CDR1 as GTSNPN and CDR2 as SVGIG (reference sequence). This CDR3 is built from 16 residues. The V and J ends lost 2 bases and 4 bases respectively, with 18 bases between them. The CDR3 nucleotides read TGTGCCTGGAGTTACAACTCGGGACACTTAAATCAGCCCCAGCATTTT. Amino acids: CAWSYNSGHLNQPQHF.

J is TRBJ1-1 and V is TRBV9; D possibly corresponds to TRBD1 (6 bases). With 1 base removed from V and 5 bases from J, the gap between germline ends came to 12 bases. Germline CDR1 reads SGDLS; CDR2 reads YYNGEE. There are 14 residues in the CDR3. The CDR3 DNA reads TGTGCCAGCAGCGTAACAGGGCGTGGGACTGAAGCTTTCTTT. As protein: CASSVTGRGTEAFF.

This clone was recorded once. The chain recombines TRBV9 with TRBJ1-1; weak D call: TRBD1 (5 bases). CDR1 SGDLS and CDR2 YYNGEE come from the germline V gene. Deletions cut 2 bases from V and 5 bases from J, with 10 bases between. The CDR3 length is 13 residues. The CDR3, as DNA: TGTGCCAGCAGCGTCCAGGGTTGGACTGAAGCTTTCTTT. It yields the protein CASSVQGWTEAFF.

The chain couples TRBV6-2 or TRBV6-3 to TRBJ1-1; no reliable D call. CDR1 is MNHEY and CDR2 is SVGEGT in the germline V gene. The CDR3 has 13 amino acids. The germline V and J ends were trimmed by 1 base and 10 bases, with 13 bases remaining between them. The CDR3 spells CASSYFGPLSAFF. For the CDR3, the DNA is TGTGCCAGCAGTTACTTTGGCCCCCTCTCAGCTTTCTTT.

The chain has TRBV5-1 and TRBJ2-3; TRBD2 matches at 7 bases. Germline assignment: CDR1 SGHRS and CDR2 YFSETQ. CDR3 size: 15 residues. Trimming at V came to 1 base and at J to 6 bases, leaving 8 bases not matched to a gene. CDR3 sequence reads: CASSLNGRETDTQYF. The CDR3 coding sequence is TGCGCCAGCAGCTTGAATGGGAGGGAGACGGATACGCAGTATTTT.

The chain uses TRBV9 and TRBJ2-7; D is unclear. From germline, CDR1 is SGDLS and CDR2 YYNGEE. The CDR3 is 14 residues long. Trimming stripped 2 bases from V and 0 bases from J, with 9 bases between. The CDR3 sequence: CASSVDLYSYEQYF. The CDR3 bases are TGTGCCAGCAGCGTCGACTTATACTCCTACGAGCAGTACTTC.

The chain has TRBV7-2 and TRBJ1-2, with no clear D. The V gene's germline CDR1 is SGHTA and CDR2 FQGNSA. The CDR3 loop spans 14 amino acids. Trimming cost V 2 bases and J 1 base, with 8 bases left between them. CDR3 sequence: CASSLSPGNYGYTF. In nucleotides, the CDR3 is TGTGCCAGCAGCTTAAGCCCCGGTAACTATGGCTACACCTTC.

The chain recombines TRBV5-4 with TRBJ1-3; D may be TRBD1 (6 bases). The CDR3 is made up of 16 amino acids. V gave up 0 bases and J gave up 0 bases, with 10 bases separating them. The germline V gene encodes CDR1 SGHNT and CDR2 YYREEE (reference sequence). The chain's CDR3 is CASSLEAGASGNTIYF. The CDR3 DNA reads TGTGCCAGCAGCTTGGAGGCAGGGGCCTCTGGAAACACCATATATTTT.

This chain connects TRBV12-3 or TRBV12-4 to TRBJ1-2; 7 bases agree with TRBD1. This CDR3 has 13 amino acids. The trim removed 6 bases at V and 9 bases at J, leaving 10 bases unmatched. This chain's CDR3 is CASRQGGVSSYTF. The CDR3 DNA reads TGTGCCAGCAGGCAGGGGGGGGTTTCGAGCTACACCTTC.

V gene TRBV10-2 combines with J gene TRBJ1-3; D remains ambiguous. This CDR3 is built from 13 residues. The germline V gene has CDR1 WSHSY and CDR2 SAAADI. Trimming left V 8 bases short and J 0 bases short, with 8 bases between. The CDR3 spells CASGWDSGNTIYF. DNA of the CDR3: TGCGCCAGCGGGTGGGACTCTGGAAACACCATATATTTT.

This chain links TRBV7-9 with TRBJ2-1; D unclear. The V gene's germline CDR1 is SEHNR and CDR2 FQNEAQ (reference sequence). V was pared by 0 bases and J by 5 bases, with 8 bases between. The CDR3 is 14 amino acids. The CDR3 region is CASSLAGRHNEQFF. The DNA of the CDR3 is TGTGCCAGCAGCTTAGCTGGACGGCACAATGAGCAGTTCTTC.

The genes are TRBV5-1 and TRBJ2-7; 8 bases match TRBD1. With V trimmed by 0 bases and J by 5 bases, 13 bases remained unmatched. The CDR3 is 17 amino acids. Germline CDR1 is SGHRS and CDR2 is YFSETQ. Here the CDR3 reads CASSLVLMAGGIDEQYF. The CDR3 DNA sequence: TGCGCCAGCAGCTTGGTACTTATGGCAGGGGGCATCGACGAGCAGTACTTC.

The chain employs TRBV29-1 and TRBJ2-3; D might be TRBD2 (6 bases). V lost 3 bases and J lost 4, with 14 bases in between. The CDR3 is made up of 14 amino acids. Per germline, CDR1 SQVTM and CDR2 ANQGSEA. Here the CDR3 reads CSVEVGGISDTQYF. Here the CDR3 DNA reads TGCAGCGTTGAGGTCGGGGGAATTTCAGATACGCAGTATTTT.

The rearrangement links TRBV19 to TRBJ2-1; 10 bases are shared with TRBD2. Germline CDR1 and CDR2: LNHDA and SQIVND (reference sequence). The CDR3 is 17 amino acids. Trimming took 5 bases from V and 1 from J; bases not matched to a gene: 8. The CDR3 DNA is TGTGCCAGTAGTTGGAGCGGGGGGGATCTATCCTACAATGAGCAGTTCTTC. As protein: CASSWSGGDLSYNEQFF.

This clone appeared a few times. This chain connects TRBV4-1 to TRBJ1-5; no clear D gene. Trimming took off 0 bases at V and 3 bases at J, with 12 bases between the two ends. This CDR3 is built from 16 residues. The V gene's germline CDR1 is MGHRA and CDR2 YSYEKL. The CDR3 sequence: CASSQDVWQYNQPQHF. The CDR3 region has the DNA TGCGCCAGCAGCCAAGACGTGTGGCAATACAATCAGCCCCAGCATTTT.

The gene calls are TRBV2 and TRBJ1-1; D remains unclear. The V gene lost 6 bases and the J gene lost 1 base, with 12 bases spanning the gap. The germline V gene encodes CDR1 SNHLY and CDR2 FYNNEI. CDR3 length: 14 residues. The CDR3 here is CASRTPPGNTEAFF. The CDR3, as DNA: TGTGCCAGCAGGACCCCCCCAGGGAACACTGAAGCTTTCTTT.

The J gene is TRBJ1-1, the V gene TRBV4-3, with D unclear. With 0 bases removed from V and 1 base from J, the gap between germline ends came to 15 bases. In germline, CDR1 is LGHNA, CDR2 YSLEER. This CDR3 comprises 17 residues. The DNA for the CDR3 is TGCGCCAGCAGCCAAGATTCTCCGTTCGGAGAGAACACTGAAGCTTTCTTT. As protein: CASSQDSPFGENTEAFF.

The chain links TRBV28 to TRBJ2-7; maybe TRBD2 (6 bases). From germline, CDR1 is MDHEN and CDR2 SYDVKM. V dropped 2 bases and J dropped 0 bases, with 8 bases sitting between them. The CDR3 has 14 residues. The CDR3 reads CASSLVGGSYEQYF. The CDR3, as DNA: TGTGCCAGCAGTTTAGTGGGGGGCTCCTACGAGCAGTACTTC.

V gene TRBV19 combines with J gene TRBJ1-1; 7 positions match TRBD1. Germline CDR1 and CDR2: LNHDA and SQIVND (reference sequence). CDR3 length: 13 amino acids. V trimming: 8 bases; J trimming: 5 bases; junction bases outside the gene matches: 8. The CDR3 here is CASSETGRTEAFF. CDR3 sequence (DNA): TGTGCCAGTTCTGAGACAGGGAGAACTGAAGCTTTCTTT. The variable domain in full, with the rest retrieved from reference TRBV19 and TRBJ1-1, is DGGITQSPKYLFRKEGQNVTLSCEQNLNHDAMYWYRQDPGQGLRLIYYSQIVNDFQKGDIAEGYSVSREKKESFPLTVTSAQKNPTAFYLCASSETGRTEAFFGQGTRLTVV.

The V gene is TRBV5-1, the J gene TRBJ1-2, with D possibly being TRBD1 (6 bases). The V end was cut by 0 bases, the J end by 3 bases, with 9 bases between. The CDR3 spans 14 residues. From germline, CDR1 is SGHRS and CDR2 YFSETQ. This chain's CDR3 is CASSLEGGDYGYTF. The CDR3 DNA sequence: TGCGCCAGCAGCTTGGAGGGGGGCGACTATGGCTACACCTTC. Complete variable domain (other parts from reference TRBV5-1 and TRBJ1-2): KAGVTQTPRYLIKTRGQQVTLSCSPISGHRSVSWYQQTPGQGLQFLFEYFSETQRNKGNFPGRFSGRQFSNSRSEMNVSTLELGDSALYLCASSLEGGDYGYTFGSGTRLTVV.

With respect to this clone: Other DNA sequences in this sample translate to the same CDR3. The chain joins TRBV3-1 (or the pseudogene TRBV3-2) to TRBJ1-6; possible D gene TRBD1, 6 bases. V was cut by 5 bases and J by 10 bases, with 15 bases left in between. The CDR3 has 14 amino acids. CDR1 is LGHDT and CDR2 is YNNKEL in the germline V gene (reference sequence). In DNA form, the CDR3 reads TGTGCCAGCAGCTCAAGGCAGGGGCGCTCACCCCTCCACTTT. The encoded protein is CASSSRQGRSPLHF.

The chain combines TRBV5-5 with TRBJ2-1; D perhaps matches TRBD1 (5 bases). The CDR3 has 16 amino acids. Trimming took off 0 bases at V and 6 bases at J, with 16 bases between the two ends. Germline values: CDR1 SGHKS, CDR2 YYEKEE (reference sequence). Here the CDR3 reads CASSLVAGLVGNEQFF. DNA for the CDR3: TGTGCCAGCAGCTTGGTTGCAGGGTTAGTCGGCAATGAGCAGTTCTTC.

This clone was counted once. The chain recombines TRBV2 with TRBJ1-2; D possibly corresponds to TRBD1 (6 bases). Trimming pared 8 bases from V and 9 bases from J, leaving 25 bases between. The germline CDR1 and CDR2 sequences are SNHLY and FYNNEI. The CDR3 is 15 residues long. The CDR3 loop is CASLTGPLVDLSYTF. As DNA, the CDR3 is TGTGCCAGCCTTACAGGGCCGCTTGTTGATTTGAGCTACACCTTC.